This TCR beta chain comes out of a study of shared clonotypes between healthy human individuals. In its sample, this clone was seen a few times. Germline V gene sequence: CDR1 PRHDT, CDR2 FYEKMQ (reference sequence). With 5 bases removed from V and 5 bases from J, the gap between germline ends came to 19 bases. This CDR3 is built from 15 residues. Some clones are missing from TCRdb's copy, which holds only in-frame ones; the method was immunoSEQ multiplex PCR. The table lists about 1.1 million clones, around three quarters of them singletons. Sequenced: memory CD4+ T cells from PBMCs. Subset denoted: CD45RA-negative fraction. The chain carries TRBV13 and TRBJ2-7; tentatively, D is TRBD2 (6 bases). The receptor's source is a man aged 18 to 30 in good health. Some clones in this sample may be carry-over from other donors' samples. The CDR3 region has the DNA TGTGCCAGCAGCCAACAGAGCGGGTCTCTGAACGAGCAGTACTTC. This encodes CASSQQSGSLNEQYF.